The 22 T cell receptor beta chains in this list originate from one sample, sequenced in a study of T cells expressing NK-cell markers. One entry per CDR3 protein, without DNA, is what TCRdb gives after re-calling the 5' RACE reads. The specimen's table records roughly 350,000 distinct CDR3 sequences. The sequenced sample consisted of blood T cells: a sorted CD56 or NKG2C T cell subset, CD4+ or CD8+ T cells, or bulk PBMC T cells (not recorded which). The source of these receptors is a man aged 18 to 69 in good health.

The chain has TRBV6-2 or TRBV6-3 and TRBJ2-7; TCRdb's D gene call, TRBD1, goes unchecked for lack of DNA. Germline V lookup: CDR1 MNHEY, CDR2 SVGEGT. CDR3 length: 15 residues. This chain's CDR3 is CASRPQGTGIYEQYF.

V gene TRBV3-1 combines with J gene TRBJ1-6. CDR3 size: 14 residues. The germline CDR1 and CDR2 sequences are LGHDT and YNNKEL (reference sequence). Here the CDR3 reads CASSRGRKNSPLHF.

This chain connects TRBV2 to TRBJ2-5; TCRdb picks TRBD2, but there is no DNA to check that call. The germline V gene has CDR1 SNHLY and CDR2 FYNNEI. CDR3 length: 14 amino acids. The CDR3 loop reads CASKRAAGQETQYF.

This sequence joins TRBV11-2 and TRBJ2-5; TCRdb indicates TRBD1, and absent DNA this call remains unverified. Germline-derived CDR1 and CDR2 are SGHAT and FQNNGV. The CDR3 is 15 amino acids. The chain's CDR3 is CASSSIVGRGKTQYF.

CDR3 residues: CSAKRPGGAEAFF. The chain couples TRBV20-1 to TRBJ1-1; TCRdb gives TRBD1 as the D gene, but with no DNA this cannot be confirmed. The CDR3 covers 13 residues. The germline V gene has CDR1 DFQATT and CDR2 SNEGSKA (reference sequence).

This chain links TRBV28 with TRBJ2-7; TCRdb's D call, TRBD1, is unchecked because there is no DNA. CDR1 is MDHEN, CDR2 SYDVKM, per germline. This CDR3 has 13 residues. The CDR3 protein is CASNPGSTYEQYF.

J is TRBJ2-1 and V is TRBV12-3 or TRBV12-4. This CDR3 contains 15 residues. CDR3 protein: CASSLRFLSYNEQFF.

The rearrangement links TRBV20-1 to TRBJ2-7; the D call of TRBD2 rests on TCRdb alone, since no DNA is present to check it. CDR3 length equals 16 residues. Germline-derived CDR1 and CDR2 are DFQATT and SNEGSKA (reference sequence). The CDR3 sequence: CSATTGLAGGPYEQYF.

This sequence joins TRBV7-9 and TRBJ1-1. CDR3 length: 14 residues. CDR1 is SEHNR, CDR2 FQNEAQ, per germline (reference sequence). Here the CDR3 reads CASSPKMTRLEAFF.

V usage is TRBV18 and J usage is TRBJ1-3; TCRdb's D gene call, TRBD1, goes unchecked for lack of DNA. Germline CDR1 and CDR2: KGHSH and LQKENI. The CDR3 loop spans 19 amino acids. CDR3 in amino acids: CASSPLSLSGRQFGNTIYF.

The V and J genes are TRBV5-1 and TRBJ2-7; TCRdb's D call of TRBD1 is untestable without DNA. From germline, CDR1 is SGHRS and CDR2 YFSETQ. CDR3 length: 16 residues. Here the CDR3 reads CASSLKQAGGLIEQYF.

The chain uses TRBV20-1 and TRBJ1-1; TCRdb's assignment of TRBD1 cannot be checked, as there is no DNA. The V gene's germline CDR1 is DFQATT and CDR2 SNEGSKA (reference sequence). This CDR3 has 14 residues. The CDR3 loop reads CSAKFPNTNTEAFF.

V usage is TRBV7-9 and J usage is TRBJ2-1; TCRdb calls TRBD1, which cannot be checked without DNA. Germline V gives CDR1 SEHNR, CDR2 FQNEAQ (reference sequence). The CDR3 has 13 residues. This CDR3 is CASSLGRGLEQFF.

This rearrangement joins TRBV5-1 to TRBJ2-5; the D gene TCRdb calls, TRBD1, cannot be checked with no DNA. Germline CDR1 reads SGHRS; CDR2 reads YFSETQ. This CDR3 contains 15 residues. The chain's CDR3 is CASSLTSPPQETQYF.

The chain has TRBV20-1 and TRBJ1-1. Germline V gene data show CDR1 as DFQATT and CDR2 as SNEGSKA (reference sequence). CDR3 length equals 13 residues. The CDR3 sequence is CSARDVRSSEAFF.

The rearrangement joins TRBV7-3 to TRBJ2-7; TCRdb lists TRBD2, though no DNA is available to test this call. Germline V CDR1 and CDR2: SGHTA, FQGTGA. The CDR3 sequence is 15 residues long. The CDR3 is CASSLRGLAGDEQYF.

The chain employs TRBV25-1 and TRBJ2-3; TCRdb names TRBD1, which stays unverified in the absence of DNA. CDR1 is MGHDK and CDR2 is SYGVNS in the germline V gene. The CDR3 spans 13 residues. CDR3 residues: CASSDPYINTQYF.

The chain employs TRBV19 and TRBJ2-3; the TRBD1 assignment by TCRdb is unverifiable without DNA. Germline-derived CDR1 and CDR2 are LNHDA and SQIVND (reference sequence). The length of the CDR3 is 14 residues. The CDR3 here is CASSMPGGQDTQYF.

J is TRBJ2-1 and V is TRBV20-1; TCRdb names TRBD2, which stays unverified in the absence of DNA. This CDR3 has 15 residues. Germline assignment: CDR1 DFQATT and CDR2 SNEGSKA (reference sequence). CDR3 residues: CSANPGTSGGNEQFF.

V usage is TRBV15 and J usage is TRBJ2-3; TCRdb picks TRBD1, but there is no DNA to check that call. The CDR3 sequence is 13 residues long. Looked up from germline, CDR1 is LNHNV and CDR2 is YYDKDF (reference sequence). CDR3 amino acids: CATSRQGIDTQYF.

The rearrangement links TRBV2 to TRBJ1-6; there is no DNA to check the TCRdb D call of TRBD1. Per germline, CDR1 SNHLY and CDR2 FYNNEI. CDR3 length: 14 amino acids. The CDR3 sequence is CASSGAGDNSPLHF.

The J gene is TRBJ1-5, the V gene TRBV9. Germline-derived CDR1 and CDR2 are SGDLS and YYNGEE. The CDR3 spans 15 residues. CDR3: CASSVDQYSNQPQHF.